The clone carrying this T cell receptor beta chain was counted only a few times. This record comes from a study of T-cell memory formation after mild COVID-19. The CDR3 has 15 residues. V was clipped by 5 bases and J by 2 bases, with 13 bases between them. Per the germline V gene, CDR1 is LGHDT and CDR2 is YNNKEL (reference sequence). Constant-segment primers and 5'RACE yielded cDNA libraries for TCR alpha and TCR beta, each carrying sample barcodes and UMIs. TCRdb independently ran MiXCR on the 5' RACE reads; one entry per CDR3 protein. Counted here are hundreds of thousands of distinct CDR3 sequences, 12% to 15% occurring once; the ten biggest clones make up roughly 20%.

The clonotype originates from a man aged 18 to 35 who had mild COVID-19 (a few samples of this study predate the infection). Cell type and time point are not known. Material for sequencing was PBMCs or a T cell subset sorted from them (not recorded which). The V call is TRBV3-1, the J call TRBJ2-1; unclear D gene. In DNA form, the CDR3 reads TGTGCCAGCAGCTTAAGCAGTCTCGCCTACAATGAGCAGTTCTTC. Translated, it gives CASSLSSLAYNEQFF.